This is a list of T cell receptor beta chains from one sample in a study of blood T cell repertoires in COVID-19. Here immunoSEQ multiplex PCR was the method, and the copy in TCRdb shows in-frame clones only, minus some. This table has about 170,000 clones, 80% to 85% appearing once. Sequenced input: peripheral blood. The receptor set was obtained from a man in his 70s with active or convalescent COVID-19. The conserved cysteine and the conserved F or W are not part of the CDR3 here. Each record gives: CDR3 protein, V gene, D gene. The D gene is left open where the match is weak.

CDR3: ASSDLLSSYNEQF
V: TRBV6-6
D: NA

CDR3: ASNAEPYEQY
V: TRBV7-9
D: NA

CDR3: ASSRRGPTSTDTQY
V: TRBV7-2
D: NA

CDR3: ASQGGGYEQY
V: TRBV28
D: NA

CDR3: SVDRTDRAGQF
V: TRBV29-1
D: NA

CDR3: ASSPQGLGSNQPQH
V: TRBV18
D: NA

CDR3: ASSFLADGGNEQF
V: TRBV5-1
D: TRBD2

CDR3: ASSNRAGYGYT
V: TRBV19
D: NA

CDR3: ASSPRWASNNEQF
V: TRBV7-2
D: NA

CDR3: ASSQDYSISNQPQH
V: TRBV4-3
D: NA

CDR3: ASSGHQEDQPQH
V: TRBV11-2
D: NA

CDR3: ASSSTGLAGVEQF
V: TRBV28
D: TRBD2

CDR3: ASTKLAGVYEQY
V: TRBV28
D: TRBD2

CDR3: ASSSRYGEALYEQY
V: TRBV25-1
D: NA

CDR3: ASSRTGGNSPLH
V: TRBV5-1
D: TRBD1

CDR3: ATSDWDSYEQY
V: TRBV24-1
D: TRBD1

CDR3: ASSLGHPNTEAF
V: TRBV18
D: NA

CDR3: APRGNTEAF
V: TRBV3-1/TRBV3-2
D: NA

CDR3: ASSDTGSRGYEQF
V: TRBV4-1
D: NA

CDR3: SGQDRGHTEAF
V: TRBV29-1
D: TRBD1

CDR3: ASSLWGLAGGTGELF
V: TRBV13
D: TRBD2

CDR3: ASSLGASGGNTGELF
V: TRBV5-1
D: TRBD2

CDR3: ASSYSRGGSPLH
V: TRBV6-2/TRBV6-3
D: NA

CDR3: ASSLWSGGQETQY
V: TRBV5-6
D: TRBD2

CDR3: ASIVKPGQPNTEAF
V: TRBV19
D: NA

CDR3: ASRMGRERYNEQF
V: TRBV19
D: NA

CDR3: ASSVGQSYGYT
V: TRBV9
D: NA

CDR3: ASSLSGGKYDEAF
V: TRBV9
D: NA

CDR3: AWSRTGAGDTQY
V: TRBV30
D: NA

CDR3: ASSKRQGRAKNIQY
V: TRBV21-1
D: NA